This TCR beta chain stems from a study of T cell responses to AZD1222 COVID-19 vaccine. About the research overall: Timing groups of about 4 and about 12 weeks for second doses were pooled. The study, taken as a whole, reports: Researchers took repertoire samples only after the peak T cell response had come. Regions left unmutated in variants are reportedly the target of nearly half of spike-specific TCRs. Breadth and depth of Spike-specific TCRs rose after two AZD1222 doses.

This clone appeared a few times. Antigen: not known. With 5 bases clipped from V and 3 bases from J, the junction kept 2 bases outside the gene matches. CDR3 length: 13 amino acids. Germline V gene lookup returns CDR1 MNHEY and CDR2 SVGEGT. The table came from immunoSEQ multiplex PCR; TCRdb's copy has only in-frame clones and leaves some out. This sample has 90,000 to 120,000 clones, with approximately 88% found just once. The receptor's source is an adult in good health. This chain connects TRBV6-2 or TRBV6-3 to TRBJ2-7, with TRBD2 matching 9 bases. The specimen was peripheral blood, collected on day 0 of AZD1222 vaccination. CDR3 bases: TGTGCCAGCAGTAAGACTAGCGGCTACGAGCAGTACTTC. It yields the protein CASSKTSGYEQYF.